This T cell receptor beta chain was sequenced for a study of blood T cells in healthy people across ages. A second roughly 6 to 12 cycle PCR used barcoded and J-beta primers. Each CDR3 protein is one row after TCRdb ran MiXCR on the 5' RACE reads. Here the sample spans more than 750,000 distinct CDR3 sequences, approximately 32% being singletons. The CDR3 extends over 16 amino acids. Trimming cost V 4 bases and J 12 bases; bases outside gene matches: 18. Germline-derived CDR1 and CDR2 are MGHDK and SYGVNS. These data were likewise used in another study, on T cells of mothers and their children.

Sequenced: blood. The chain links TRBV25-1 to TRBJ2-1, with 7 bases aligning to TRBD1. The clonotype was recovered from a woman aged 35 to 49 in good health. CDR3 residues: CASSGKGWTGTSRQFF. CDR3 coding DNA: TGTGCCAGCAGTGGGAAGGGGTGGACAGGAACCTCTCGGCAGTTCTTC. Looking up the rest from reference TRBV25-1 and TRBJ2-1 gives the full variable domain: EADIYQTPRYLVIGTGKKITLECSQTMGHDKMYWYQQDPGMELHLIHYSYGVNSTEKGDLSSESTVSRIRTEHFPLTLESARPSHTSQYLCASSGKGWTGTSRQFFGPGTRLTVL.